Presented here are 7 T cell receptor beta chains from one specimen sequenced in a study of spatial heterogeneity in lung cancer. The antigens for these receptors are not known. The time point is: sample taken at primary tumor resection. Study conclusions and caveats: Tumor mutation counts were tracked by expanded intratumoral alpha and beta TCR counts.

In TCRdb, the 5' RACE reads were re-called with MiXCR into one record per CDR3 protein. The sample shows some 22,000 distinct CDR3 sequences, 2.5% to 3% of them seen only once. This specimen was lung tumor tissue, taken at surgery. The source is a male donor with early-stage non-small cell lung cancer.

This clonotype has at least ten counts. This chain joins TRBV18 and TRBJ2-2, with unresolved D. The germline V and J ends were trimmed by 0 bases and 5 bases, with 4 bases remaining between them. CDR1 KGHSH and CDR2 LQKENI come from the germline V gene. This CDR3 has 13 residues. The CDR3 protein is CASSPPRTGELFF. In DNA, the CDR3 is TGTGCCAGCTCACCACCGAGGACCGGGGAGCTGTTTTTT.

At least ten counts were recorded for this clonotype. This rearrangement joins TRBV7-2 to TRBJ1-2; 9 bases fit TRBD1. Germline CDR1 is SGHTA and CDR2 is FQGNSA. This CDR3 comprises 14 residues. V lost 5 bases and J lost 4; bases outside the gene matches: 5. CDR3 bases: TGTGCCAGCAGCCAACAGGGGGCGAGCTATGGCTACACCTTC. This sequence encodes CASSQQGASYGYTF.

This clonotype is medium-sized (0.01 to 0.1%) by share. The chain combines TRBV27 with TRBJ2-7; TRBD2 is a possible D gene (5 bases). V was pared by 2 bases and J by 2 bases, with 13 bases between. The CDR3 sequence is 15 residues long. Germline CDR1 and CDR2: MNHEY and SMNVEV (reference sequence). CDR3 nucleotides: TGTGCCAGCAGTTTAAAACCTGCGGGTGCCTACGAGCAGTACTTC. Its translation is CASSLKPAGAYEQYF.

This clonotype qualifies as large. The chain links TRBV4-3 to TRBJ2-1; D remains unclear. This CDR3 region has 15 residues. V gave up 0 bases and J gave up 0 bases, with 6 bases separating them. Germline loops: CDR1 LGHNA, CDR2 YSLEER. CDR3 sequence: CASSQDWGSYNEQFF. CDR3 nucleotides: TGCGCCAGCAGCCAAGATTGGGGCTCCTACAATGAGCAGTTCTTC.

This clonotype was counted at least ten times. The chain employs TRBV5-6 and TRBJ2-5, with 12 bases fitting TRBD2. The V gene's germline CDR1 is SGHDT and CDR2 YYEEEE. The V gene end was trimmed by 5 bases and the J gene end by 0 bases; junction bases not matched to a gene: 8. This CDR3 is built from 17 residues. CDR3 loop: CASRLRTSGMYQETQYF. The CDR3 DNA reads TGTGCCAGCAGACTAAGGACTAGCGGGATGTACCAAGAGACCCAGTACTTC.

This clonotype was detected ten times or more. The gene calls are TRBV3-1 and TRBJ2-7; TRBD2 might be the D (5 bases). CDR3 length equals 14 residues. CDR1 and CDR2 from the germline V gene are LGHDT and YNNKEL (reference sequence). The V gene lost 4 bases and the J gene lost 2 bases, with 12 bases spanning the gap. The CDR3 bases are TGTGCCAGCAGCCGGGGTAGCGAGACCTACGAGCAGTACTTC. The encoded protein is CASSRGSETYEQYF.

This clonotype was recorded many times. The chain employs TRBV2 and TRBJ2-5, with 12 bases that match TRBD2. Trimming cost V 5 bases and J 5 bases; bases outside gene matches: 6. This CDR3 is built from 15 residues. Germline CDR1 SNHLY, CDR2 FYNNEI. CDR3 loop: CASSNPTSGSETQYF. CDR3 nucleotide sequence: TGTGCCAGCAGTAATCCGACTAGCGGGAGTGAGACCCAGTACTTC.